These 31 T cell receptor beta chains share one sample of origin, sequenced in a study of T-cell reconstitution after alpha-beta-depleted transplantation in children. It was with unique molecular identifiers that the TCRbeta library was prepared. TCRdb re-derived calls from the PCR reads in MiXCR, one entry per CDR3 protein. The sample contains some 300,000 distinct CDR3 sequences, 10% of which appear only once. The material sequenced was PBMCs, taken before TCRalphabeta/CD19-depleted stem cell transplant. The receptors were gathered from a boy less than two years old with acute myeloid leukemia, due to receive a stem cell transplant.

This clonotype has a handful of counts. V and J are TRBV7-2 and TRBJ2-7; 10 nucleotides agree with TRBD2. J gave up 6 bases and V 5 bases, and 7 bases lay outside the gene matches. CDR1 and CDR2 from the germline V gene are SGHTA and FQGNSA. The CDR3 covers 14 residues. This CDR3 reads CASSGSGRTVEQYF. CDR3 DNA sequence: TGTGCCAGCAGCGGTAGCGGGAGGACCGTCGAGCAGTACTTC.

This clonotype was seen at least ten times. This chain uses TRBV12-3 or TRBV12-4 with TRBJ2-1; 8 positions agree with TRBD2. CDR3 size: 15 residues. The ends lost 3 bases at V and 6 bases at J; junction bases unmatched: 7. CDR3 region: CASSFQLAAGNEQFF. The CDR3 nucleotides read TGTGCCAGCAGTTTCCAACTAGCGGCGGGCAATGAGCAGTTCTTC.

Comments on this clonotype: This could be a read error, since a much larger clone is one nucleotide away. The chain recombines TRBV7-8 with TRBJ2-7; 16 nucleotides line up with TRBD2. Germline values: CDR1 SGHVS, CDR2 FQNEAQ. The CDR3 loop spans 17 amino acids. Here the CDR3 reads CASSPGLAGGLGYDQYF. The CDR3 DNA is TGTGCCAGCAGCCCGGGACTAGCGGGGGGGCTCGGCTACGACCAGTACTTC.

This clonotype was seen at least ten times. The chain uses TRBV20-1 and TRBJ2-7; TRBD2 matches at 14 bases. Trimming cost V 1 base and J 4 bases; bases outside gene matches: 21. There are 21 residues in the CDR3. Germline CDR1 DFQATT, CDR2 SNEGSKA (reference sequence). CDR3 bases: TGCAGTGCTAGAGTTCTCCTGCCCCCGGGACTAGCGGGAGCCGCCTCGTACGAGCAGTACTTC. It specifies CSARVLLPPGLAGAASYEQYF.

This clonotype was detected many times. The rearrangement uses TRBV14 and TRBJ2-5; D is uncertain. There are 14 residues in the CDR3. V lost 0 bases and J 7 bases, leaving 12 bases between the germline ends. The germline V gene has CDR1 SGHDN and CDR2 FVKESK. The CDR3 sequence: CASSQELFGATQYF. CDR3 bases: TGTGCCAGCAGCCAAGAGTTGTTTGGTGCGACCCAGTACTTC.

This clonotype was seen ten or more times. This chain joins TRBV7-9 and TRBJ1-2; possible D gene TRBD1, 6 bases. V lost 6 bases and J lost 6, with 17 bases in between. Germline CDR1 reads SEHNR; CDR2 reads FQNEAQ (reference sequence). This CDR3 is 14 amino acids long. The CDR3: CASRLTGPGDGYTF. In nucleotides, the CDR3 is TGTGCCAGCAGGTTAACCGGGCCAGGGGATGGCTACACCTTC. The full variable domain, completed using reference TRBV7-9 and TRBJ1-2, is DTGVSQNPRHKITKRGQNVTFRCDPISEHNRLYWYRQTLGQGPEFLTYFQNEAQLEKSRLLSDRFSAERPKGSFSTLEIQRTEQGDSAMYLCASRLTGPGDGYTFGSGTRLTVV.

This clonotype has ten or more counts. This chain links TRBV29-1 with TRBJ2-7; TRBD2 matches 10 bases. Germline CDR1 and CDR2: SQVTM and ANQGSEA. The CDR3 is made up of 14 amino acids. J gave up 5 bases and V 6 bases, and 10 bases lay outside the gene matches. CDR3 coding DNA: TGCAGCGTGAGACTAAGCGGGAGGGATCACGAGCAGTACTTC. It codes for CSVRLSGRDHEQYF.

Many counts were recorded for this clonotype. The rearrangement joins TRBV9 to TRBJ2-7; TRBD2 matches at 12 bases. The V and J ends lost 0 bases and 4 bases, in that order; junction bases with no gene match: 5. This CDR3 has 16 residues. Germline V gives CDR1 SGDLS, CDR2 YYNGEE. In DNA form, the CDR3 reads TGTGCCAGCAGCGTAGCTGGGACTAGCGGGTTTTACGAGCAGTACTTC. Its translation is CASSVAGTSGFYEQYF.

The sample holds many counts of this clonotype. The chain recombines TRBV9 with TRBJ2-7; D might be TRBD1 (5 bases). The V gene lost 1 base and the J gene lost 6 bases, with 11 bases spanning the gap. This CDR3 is built from 13 residues. Germline V gives CDR1 SGDLS, CDR2 YYNGEE. CDR3 sequence reads: CASSVPTVVEQYF. In nucleotides, the CDR3 is TGTGCCAGCAGCGTACCGACAGTTGTCGAGCAGTACTTC. Supplemented by reference TRBV9 and TRBJ2-7, the full variable domain reads DSGVTQTPKHLITATGQRVTLRCSPRSGDLSVYWYQQSLDQGLQFLIQYYNGEERAKGNILERFSAQQFPDLHSELNLSSLELGDSALYFCASSVPTVVEQYFGPGTRLTVT.

This clonotype was picked up many times. V and J are TRBV5-1 and TRBJ1-6; D gene ambiguous. This CDR3 comprises 16 residues. Germline-derived CDR1 and CDR2 are SGHRS and YFSETQ. Trimming shortened V by 4 bases and J by 9 bases, and 20 bases separated the two germline ends. This chain's CDR3 is CASSPSPGRKSSPLHF. The CDR3 coding sequence is TGCGCCAGCAGCCCATCCCCGGGCAGGAAGTCTTCACCCCTCCACTTT.

The rearrangement joins TRBV25-1 to TRBJ1-3; no firm D call. Trimming cost V 6 bases and J 4 bases, with 16 bases left between them. Germline-derived CDR1 and CDR2 are MGHDK and SYGVNS. The CDR3 totals 15 residues. CDR3 amino acids: CASSDYRLGGNTIYF. In nucleotides, the CDR3 is TGTGCCAGCAGCGACTACCGGCTGGGAGGAAACACCATATATTTT.

Many counts were recorded for this clonotype. This chain uses TRBV7-8 with TRBJ1-2; D may be TRBD1 (6 bases). Per the germline V gene, CDR1 is SGHVS and CDR2 is FQNEAQ. The CDR3 consists of 14 residues. Trimming stripped 1 base from V and 4 bases from J, with 10 bases between. The CDR3 bases are TGTGCCAGCAGCTTAGAGGGGGGTAGCTATGGCTACACCTTC. Its translation is CASSLEGGSYGYTF.

A remark on this clonotype: With a much larger clone just one base away, this may be a read error. The chain links TRBV28 to TRBJ2-5; 10 nucleotides line up with TRBD2. The CDR3 consists of 14 residues. In germline, CDR1 is MDHEN, CDR2 SYDVKM. The CDR3 DNA reads TGTGCCAGCATCCCAGCGGGGGGGCCGAGGACCCGGTACTTC. Translated: CASIPAGGPRTRYF.

This clonotype was seen ten or more times. The rearrangement links TRBV20-1 to TRBJ2-1, with 15 bases matching TRBD2. Trimming took 6 bases from V and 7 from J; bases not matched to a gene: 4. This CDR3 has 14 residues. Germline CDR1 and CDR2: DFQATT and SNEGSKA (reference sequence). The CDR3: CSARGLAGGNEQFF. In DNA, the CDR3 is TGCAGTGCCCGGGGACTAGCGGGAGGTAATGAGCAGTTCTTC.

This clonotype was seen many times. V is TRBV13 and J is TRBJ2-3, with 12 bases aligning to TRBD2. Germline loops: CDR1 PRHDT, CDR2 FYEKMQ (reference sequence). The CDR3 extends over 17 amino acids. The J segment lost 3 bases and the V segment lost 5 bases, leaving 9 bases of the junction unmatched. The CDR3 here is CASSLRLAGEDTDTQYF. The CDR3 DNA reads as TGTGCCAGCAGCCTCAGACTAGCGGGGGAGGATACAGATACGCAGTATTTT.

This clonotype was seen repeatedly, ten times or more. The gene calls are TRBV27 and TRBJ2-7, with D unresolved. V was pared by 3 bases and J by 4 bases, with 19 bases between. CDR1 and CDR2 (germline): MNHEY, SMNVEV (reference sequence). The CDR3 extends over 16 amino acids. The DNA of the CDR3 is TGTGCCAGCAGTTTGGGTACCGGCACCTCTGGGTACGAGCAGTACTTC. It translates to CASSLGTGTSGYEQYF.

The table lists this clonotype with many counts. The genes are TRBV12-3 or TRBV12-4 and TRBJ1-5, with 8 bases aligning to TRBD1. This CDR3 is built from 15 residues. The J segment lost 4 bases and the V segment lost 0 bases, leaving 2 bases of the junction unmatched. The CDR3 DNA reads as TGTGCCAGCAGTTTAGCTGGACAGGGAAATCAGCCCCAGCATTTT. Protein sequence: CASSLAGQGNQPQHF.

This clonotype came up many times. The gene calls are TRBV20-1 and TRBJ2-7; 8 positions agree with TRBD1. CDR1 is DFQATT and CDR2 is SNEGSKA in the germline V gene (reference sequence). V shed 3 bases, J shed 9 bases, and the junction held 19 bases outside the gene matches. The CDR3 is 16 amino acids. For the CDR3, the DNA is TGCAGTGCTAGTAGTCCCCGGGGACAGGATTTCGTTCGGCAGTACTTC. Translation gives CSASSPRGQDFVRQYF.

At least ten counts were recorded for this clonotype. The V gene is TRBV28, the J gene TRBJ2-3; D gene unclear. V was pared by 3 bases and J by 7 bases, with 23 bases between. The CDR3 covers 17 residues. From germline, CDR1 is MDHEN and CDR2 SYDVKM. Here the CDR3 reads CASSFPGVRAIRNTQYF. The CDR3 DNA is TGTGCCAGCAGTTTCCCGGGTGTTCGCGCGATCCGGAATACGCAGTATTTT.

This clonotype came up a few times. The chain employs TRBV6-2 or TRBV6-3 and TRBJ2-7, with D perhaps assigned TRBD1 or TRBD2 (5 bases each). V lost 8 bases and J lost 1, with 15 bases in between. Germline V gives CDR1 MNHEY, CDR2 SVGEGT. This CDR3 is built from 14 residues. The CDR3 spells CASGGTSVSYEQYF. The CDR3 DNA is TGTGCCAGCGGTGGGACCTCTGTGTCCTACGAGCAGTACTTC.

The rearrangement uses TRBV18 and TRBJ2-7, with a weak D call TRBD1 (5 bases). Trimming removed 1 base at V and 3 bases at J, with 7 bases between. This CDR3 is built from 13 residues. Germline-derived CDR1 and CDR2 are KGHSH and LQKENI. The CDR3 spells CASSPQTVYEQYF. Written as DNA, the CDR3 is TGTGCCAGCTCACCACAGACAGTCTACGAGCAGTACTTC.

This clonotype was counted ten times or more. The gene calls are TRBV7-2 and TRBJ1-1; perhaps TRBD1 as D (6 bases). Germline V lookup: CDR1 SGHTA, CDR2 FQGNSA. The CDR3 spans 15 residues. V dropped 2 bases and J dropped 8 bases, with 18 bases sitting between them. The CDR3 loop reads CASSLRDTPWGEAFF. DNA for the CDR3: TGTGCCAGCAGCTTAAGGGACACACCCTGGGGCGAAGCTTTCTTT.

This clonotype was counted many times. This rearrangement joins TRBV2 to TRBJ2-2; no firm D call. CDR1 is SNHLY, CDR2 FYNNEI, per germline. V lost 2 bases, J lost 10 bases, and 17 bases lay in between. This CDR3 comprises 15 residues. DNA of the CDR3: TGTGCCAGCAGTGAAACCCAAGGGATCTTTGCGGAGCTGTTTTTT. It specifies CASSETQGIFAELFF. Together with reference TRBV2 and TRBJ2-2, the CDR3 gives the full variable domain: EPEVTQTPSHQVTQMGQEVILRCVPISNHLYFYWYRQILGQKVEFLVSFYNNEISEKSEIFDDQFSVERPDGSNFTLKIRSTKLEDSAMYFCASSETQGIFAELFFGEGSRLTVL.

Many counts were recorded for this clonotype. The genes are TRBV25-1 and TRBJ1-1; TRBD1 is a possible D gene (5 bases). Trimming stripped 7 bases from V and 2 bases from J, with 11 bases between. This CDR3 is built from 13 residues. CDR1 is MGHDK, CDR2 SYGVNS, per germline. CDR3 in amino acids: CASTHGGNTEAFF. As DNA, the CDR3 is TGTGCCAGCACCCACGGGGGAAACACTGAAGCTTTCTTT.

About this clonotype: Its ends do not fully match the called genes, so a read error is possible. The gene calls are TRBV28 and TRBJ2-1; 10 positions match TRBD1. The CDR3 contains 16 residues. Germline V gene sequence: CDR1 MDHEN, CDR2 SYDVKM. This chain's CDR3 is CASSFGGQGTYNEPFF. CDR3 DNA: TGTGCCAGCAGTTTCGGGGGACAGGGGACCTACAATGAGCCGTTCTTC.

The gene calls are TRBV7-9 and TRBJ1-5, with 8 bases fitting TRBD1. Losses at the gene ends were 3 bases for V and 1 base for J; bases not matched to a gene: 5. The CDR3 runs to 16 residues. Germline-derived CDR1 and CDR2 are SEHNR and FQNEAQ (reference sequence). The CDR3 bases are TGTGCCAGCAGCTTTTGGACAGGGATGAGCAATCAGCCCCAGCATTTT. The encoded protein is CASSFWTGMSNQPQHF. Supplemented by reference TRBV7-9 and TRBJ1-5, the full variable domain reads DTGVSQNPRHKITKRGQNVTFRCDPISEHNRLYWYRQTLGQGPEFLTYFQNEAQLEKSRLLSDRFSAERPKGSFSTLEIQRTEQGDSAMYLCASSFWTGMSNQPQHFGDGTRLSIL.

The rearrangement uses TRBV18 and TRBJ2-1; TRBD1 matches 11 bases. This CDR3 comprises 15 residues. Per germline, CDR1 KGHSH and CDR2 LQKENI. After removal of 3 bases from V and 8 bases from J, the junction contained 6 bases not matched to a gene. The chain's CDR3 is CASSPHGTGGHEQFF. In nucleotides, the CDR3 is TGTGCCAGCTCACCGCACGGGACAGGGGGGCATGAGCAGTTCTTC.

This clonotype has a count of ten or more. The chain is built from TRBV29-1 and TRBJ2-2, with TRBD2 as a possible D gene (5 bases). This CDR3 region has 12 residues. The germline V gene encodes CDR1 SQVTM and CDR2 ANQGSEA. V was pared by 3 bases and J by 6 bases, with 8 bases between. The CDR3 DNA sequence: TGCAGCGTTGATTCGCGGGCCGGGGAGCTGTTTTTT. Residues: CSVDSRAGELFF.

This clonotype was seen at least ten times. The V gene is TRBV11-2, the J gene TRBJ2-7; D is uncertain. The CDR3 extends over 13 amino acids. The V gene lost 6 bases and the J gene lost 2 bases, with 11 bases spanning the gap. CDR1 and CDR2 from the germline V gene are SGHAT and FQNNGV. For the CDR3, the DNA is TGTGCCAGCAGACCCCCCTCGACCTACGAGCAGTACTTC. Encoded protein: CASRPPSTYEQYF.

V and J are TRBV5-1 and TRBJ2-5; 7 nucleotides line up with TRBD1. The CDR3 runs to 14 residues. Germline V CDR1 and CDR2: SGHRS, YFSETQ. Unmatched junction bases numbered 8, after V lost 5 bases and J lost 4 bases. As DNA, the CDR3 is TGCGCCAGCAGTAGGACAGGACCGGGAGAGACCCAGTACTTC. This encodes CASSRTGPGETQYF.

This clonotype has a count of ten or more. This rearrangement joins TRBV6-5 to TRBJ1-6, with TRBD1 matching 12 bases. CDR1 is MNHEY, CDR2 SVGAGI, per germline. The CDR3 totals 16 residues. The V and J ends lost 6 bases and 7 bases, in that order; junction bases with no gene match: 7. The CDR3 DNA is TGTGCCAGCAGCCCCGGGACAGGGGGCGGGAATTCACCCCTCCACTTT. This encodes CASSPGTGGGNSPLHF.